These 21 T cell receptor beta chains were sequenced from one sample in a study of blood T cell repertoires in COVID-19. Assay: immunoSEQ multiplex PCR; the TCRdb copy retains only in-frame clones and omits some. This table has 30,000 or so clones, about 70% appearing once. Sequenced input: peripheral blood. The source is a human donor in a cohort sampled during active COVID-19.

The chain combines TRBV7-8 with TRBJ2-1; 7 bases align to TRBD2. The CDR3 is 15 residues long. CDR1 is SGHVS and CDR2 is FQNEAQ in the germline V gene. With 5 bases clipped from V and 6 bases from J, the junction kept 10 bases outside the gene matches. This CDR3 reads CASSGKKGRGNEQFF. The CDR3 coding sequence is TGTGCCAGCAGCGGGAAAAAGGGGAGGGGCAATGAGCAGTTCTTC.

The chain links TRBV19 to TRBJ2-5; 12 bases are a match to TRBD2. With 4 bases clipped from V and 5 bases from J, the junction kept 5 bases outside the gene matches. The CDR3 runs to 15 residues. CDR1 and CDR2 from the germline V gene are LNHDA and SQIVND (reference sequence). The CDR3 sequence: CASSKRLAGDETQYF. In DNA, the CDR3 is TGTGCCAGTAGTAAACGACTAGCGGGAGATGAGACCCAGTACTTC.

Only one count was recorded for this clone. The rearrangement links TRBV6-6 to TRBJ2-3; TRBD2 agrees at 7 bases. V lost 1 base, J lost 4 bases, and 8 bases stayed unmatched. Germline assignment: CDR1 MNHNY and CDR2 SVGAGI (reference sequence). The CDR3 covers 16 residues. The CDR3: CASSYWGGTTPDTQYF. CDR3 DNA sequence: TGTGCCAGCAGTTACTGGGGCGGGACTACCCCAGATACGCAGTATTTT.

This sequence joins TRBV4-1 and TRBJ2-7; tentatively, D is TRBD2 (6 bases). Looked up from germline, CDR1 is MGHRA and CDR2 is YSYEKL. Trimming took off 3 bases at V and 0 bases at J, with 12 bases between the two ends. This CDR3 region has 15 residues. The CDR3 coding sequence is TGCGCCAGCAGCCACCCTGGCGGGGACTCCTACGAGCAGTACTTC. Translating it yields CASSHPGGDSYEQYF.

J is TRBJ1-2 and V is TRBV27; 7 bases line up with TRBD1. The CDR3 is made up of 13 amino acids. Germline V gene sequence: CDR1 MNHEY, CDR2 SMNVEV (reference sequence). After removal of 4 bases from V and 8 bases from J, the junction contained 7 bases not matched to a gene. The CDR3, as DNA: TGTGCCAGCAGTTCGTACAGGGGACGCGGCTACACCTTC. Protein sequence: CASSSYRGRGYTF.

The V call is TRBV29-1, the J call TRBJ1-1, with D unclear. CDR3 size: 13 residues. V shed 4 bases and J shed 0 bases, with 9 bases lying between them. Germline V CDR1 and CDR2: SQVTM, ANQGSEA. The CDR3 DNA sequence: TGCAGCGTTGGGGAGTTCATGAACACTGAAGCTTTCTTT. It yields the protein CSVGEFMNTEAFF.

This rearrangement joins TRBV7-2 to TRBJ2-7, with D possibly being TRBD1 (8 bases). The CDR3 is made up of 13 amino acids. The germline CDR1 and CDR2 sequences are SGHTA and FQGNSA. Trimming removed 4 bases from V and 6 bases from J, with 13 bases in between. The DNA of the CDR3 is TGTGCCAGCAGCTCACACAGGGGGGGCGAGCAGTACTTC. Translated: CASSSHRGGEQYF.

The rearrangement links TRBV9 to TRBJ1-1; D perhaps matches TRBD1 (5 bases). The CDR3 consists of 15 residues. The V gene lost 0 bases and the J gene lost 0 bases, with 9 bases spanning the gap. CDR1 and CDR2 (germline): SGDLS, YYNGEE. DNA of the CDR3: TGTGCCAGCAGCGTAGGACAGCACGTGAACACTGAAGCTTTCTTT. It codes for CASSVGQHVNTEAFF. The complete variable domain, with remaining parts taken from reference TRBV9 and TRBJ1-1, reads DSGVTQTPKHLITATGQRVTLRCSPRSGDLSVYWYQQSLDQGLQFLIQYYNGEERAKGNILERFSAQQFPDLHSELNLSSLELGDSALYFCASSVGQHVNTEAFFGQGTRLTVV.

CDR3 loop: CASSPSGGSSTDTQYF. The CDR3 nucleotides are TGTGCCAGCAGCCCTAGCGGGGGGTCGAGCACAGATACGCAGTATTTT. The genes are TRBV11-3 and TRBJ2-3; TRBD2 aligns across 11 bases. V shed 5 bases and J 0 bases; nucleotides not matched to a gene: 4. The CDR3 length is 16 residues. Germline V gives CDR1 SGHNT, CDR2 YENEEA.

The chain carries TRBV2 and TRBJ2-5; possible D gene TRBD1, 6 bases. Trimming removed 5 bases at V and 4 bases at J, with 11 bases between. This CDR3 is built from 13 residues. The germline V gene has CDR1 SNHLY and CDR2 FYNNEI. CDR3 DNA: TGTGCCAGCAGTAAAAAGGACAGAGAGACCCAGTACTTC. Amino acid sequence: CASSKKDRETQYF. The whole variable domain, remainder taken from reference TRBV2 and TRBJ2-5, is EPEVTQTPSHQVTQMGQEVILRCVPISNHLYFYWYRQILGQKVEFLVSFYNNEISEKSEIFDDQFSVERPDGSNFTLKIRSTKLEDSAMYFCASSKKDRETQYFGPGTRLLVL.

The gene calls are TRBV7-9 and TRBJ2-3, with D maybe TRBD2 (6 bases). The CDR3 is made up of 13 amino acids. The germline V gene has CDR1 SEHNR and CDR2 FQNEAQ (reference sequence). The V gene lost 9 bases and the J gene lost 5 bases, with 15 bases spanning the gap. The CDR3 region is CARGGSGRDTQYF. The DNA for the CDR3 is TGTGCCAGGGGGGGTTCGGGGAGAGATACGCAGTATTTT.

This clone was observed a few times. The gene calls are TRBV7-2 and TRBJ2-3, with 7 nucleotides matching TRBD2. The CDR3 covers 14 residues. V was pared by 2 bases and J by 4 bases, with 3 bases of the junction left unmatched. Germline lookup yields CDR1 SGHTA and CDR2 FQGNSA. The chain's CDR3 is CASSLWGGSDTQYF. The CDR3 DNA follows: TGTGCCAGCAGCTTATGGGGGGGGTCAGATACGCAGTATTTT.

The chain combines TRBV24-1 with TRBJ1-2; unclear D gene. The germline gives CDR1 KGHDR, CDR2 SFDVKD. CDR3 size: 16 residues. The V end was cut by 4 bases, the J end by 1 base, with 15 bases between. The chain's CDR3 is CATSDARGYVNYGYTF. For the CDR3, the DNA is TGTGCCACCAGTGACGCTCGAGGTTACGTTAACTATGGCTACACCTTC.

The chain recombines TRBV7-9 with TRBJ2-2; D is ambiguous. The CDR3 consists of 16 residues. Germline assignment: CDR1 SEHNR and CDR2 FQNEAQ (reference sequence). Trimming shortened V by 1 base and J by 1 base, and 10 bases separated the two germline ends. CDR3 in amino acids: CASSLVSFVNTGELFF. Here the CDR3 DNA reads TGTGCCAGCAGCTTAGTTAGTTTTGTGAACACCGGGGAGCTGTTTTTT. Looking up the rest from reference TRBV7-9 and TRBJ2-2 gives the full variable domain: DTGVSQNPRHKITKRGQNVTFRCDPISEHNRLYWYRQTLGQGPEFLTYFQNEAQLEKSRLLSDRFSAERPKGSFSTLEIQRTEQGDSAMYLCASSLVSFVNTGELFFGEGSRLTVL.

This clone was observed a few times. The chain recombines TRBV9 with TRBJ1-5; 7 bases match TRBD1. V trimming: 3 bases; J trimming: 2 bases; junction bases outside the gene matches: 5. This CDR3 region has 15 residues. CDR1 and CDR2 from the germline V gene are SGDLS and YYNGEE. CDR3 nucleotides: TGTGCCAGCAGCGCAACAGGGGAAGGCAATCAGCCCCAGCATTTT. Translating gives CASSATGEGNQPQHF.

The J gene is TRBJ2-7, the V gene TRBV19, with TRBD1 matching over 11 bases. J was trimmed by 3 bases and V by 3 bases; bases with no gene match: 10. This CDR3 comprises 17 residues. CDR1 and CDR2 (germline): LNHDA, SQIVND (reference sequence). The CDR3 region has the DNA TGTGCCAGTAGTATCTGGACAGGGGGCAGTTTTGTCTACGAGCAGTACTTC. Translated: CASSIWTGGSFVYEQYF. The full variable domain, rest sourced from reference TRBV19 and TRBJ2-7, is DGGITQSPKYLFRKEGQNVTLSCEQNLNHDAMYWYRQDPGQGLRLIYYSQIVNDFQKGDIAEGYSVSREKKESFPLTVTSAQKNPTAFYLCASSIWTGGSFVYEQYFGPGTRLTVT.

The chain recombines TRBV5-4 with TRBJ1-6; D call uncertain. Germline values: CDR1 SGHNT, CDR2 YYREEE (reference sequence). V was cut by 4 bases and J by 11 bases, with 22 bases left in between. This CDR3 is 16 amino acids long. The CDR3 DNA reads TGTGCCAGCAGCAAGAACGGGATCCCTAAATTTACACCCCTCCACTTT. Translated, it gives CASSKNGIPKFTPLHF. The full variable domain, rest sourced from reference TRBV5-4 and TRBJ1-6, is ETGVTQSPTHLIKTRGQQVTLRCSSQSGHNTVSWYQQALGQGPQFIFQYYREEENGRGNFPPRFSGLQFPNYSSELNVNALELDDSALYLCASSKNGIPKFTPLHFGNGTRLTVT.

J is TRBJ2-2 and V is TRBV27, with 9 bases fitting TRBD2. Germline CDR1 MNHEY, CDR2 SMNVEV (reference sequence). Trimming took 6 bases from V and 7 from J; bases not matched to a gene: 9. The CDR3 is 15 residues long. CDR3 amino acids: CASSIGTSISGELFF. DNA of the CDR3: TGTGCCAGCAGCATAGGGACTAGCATTAGCGGGGAGCTGTTTTTT.

The chain has TRBV5-1 and TRBJ1-2; D might be TRBD1 (5 bases). Trimming stripped 4 bases from V and 4 bases from J, with 14 bases between. Germline assignment: CDR1 SGHRS and CDR2 YFSETQ. The CDR3 has 14 residues. The CDR3 here is CASSPEQGGYGYTF. DNA of the CDR3: TGCGCCAGCAGCCCTGAGCAGGGAGGCTATGGCTACACCTTC.

V gene TRBV5-6 combines with J gene TRBJ1-1; D gene ambiguous. The CDR3 spans 14 residues. Trimming left V 2 bases short and J 2 bases short, with 10 bases between. The germline CDR1 and CDR2 sequences are SGHDT and YYEEEE. This CDR3 reads CASSFDTSNTEAFF. DNA for the CDR3: TGTGCCAGCAGCTTCGACACCAGCAACACTGAAGCTTTCTTT.

This chain joins TRBV6-5 and TRBJ2-1, with 7 nucleotides matching TRBD1. This CDR3 is built from 14 residues. Trimming cost V 6 bases and J 5 bases; bases outside gene matches: 7. The germline V gene has CDR1 MNHEY and CDR2 SVGAGI. This CDR3 reads CASRGLGTDNEQFF. CDR3 DNA: TGTGCCAGCAGGGGCCTAGGGACAGACAATGAGCAGTTCTTC.